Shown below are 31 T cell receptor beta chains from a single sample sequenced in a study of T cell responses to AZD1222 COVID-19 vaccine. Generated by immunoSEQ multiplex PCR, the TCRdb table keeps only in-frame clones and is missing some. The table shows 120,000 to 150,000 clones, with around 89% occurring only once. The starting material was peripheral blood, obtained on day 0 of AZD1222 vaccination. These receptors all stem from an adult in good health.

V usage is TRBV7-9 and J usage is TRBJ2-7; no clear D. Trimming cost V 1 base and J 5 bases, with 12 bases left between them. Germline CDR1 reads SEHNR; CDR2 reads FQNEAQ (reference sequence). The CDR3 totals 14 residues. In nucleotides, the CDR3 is TGTGCCAGCAGCTTAGGGGTGGTTGGGGACGAGCAGTACTTC. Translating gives CASSLGVVGDEQYF. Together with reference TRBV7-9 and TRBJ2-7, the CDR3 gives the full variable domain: DTGVSQNPRHKITKRGQNVTFRCDPISEHNRLYWYRQTLGQGPEFLTYFQNEAQLEKSRLLSDRFSAERPKGSFSTLEIQRTEQGDSAMYLCASSLGVVGDEQYFGPGTRLTVT.

CDR3 amino acids: CASSPRPLYEQYF. The CDR3 DNA reads TGTGCCAGCTCACCGAGGCCGCTCTACGAGCAGTACTTC. V is TRBV18 and J is TRBJ2-7; no firm D call. The germline CDR1 and CDR2 sequences are KGHSH and LQKENI. V was shortened by 3 bases and J by 3 bases, with 9 bases between the two germline ends. The CDR3 is 13 residues long.

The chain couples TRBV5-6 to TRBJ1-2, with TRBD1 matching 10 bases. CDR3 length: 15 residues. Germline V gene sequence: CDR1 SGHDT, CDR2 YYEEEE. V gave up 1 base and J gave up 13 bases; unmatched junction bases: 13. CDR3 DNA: TGTGCCAGCAGCTTGCCGGATTACCGACAGGGGGCCGGCACCTTC. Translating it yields CASSLPDYRQGAGTF.

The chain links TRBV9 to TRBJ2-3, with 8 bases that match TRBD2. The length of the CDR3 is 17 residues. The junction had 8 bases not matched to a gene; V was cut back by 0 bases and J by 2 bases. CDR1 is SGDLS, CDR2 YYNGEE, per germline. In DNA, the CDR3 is TGTGCCAGCAGCGTAGGGGGCGGGGGGACGCCCACAGATACGCAGTATTTT. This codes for CASSVGGGGTPTDTQYF.

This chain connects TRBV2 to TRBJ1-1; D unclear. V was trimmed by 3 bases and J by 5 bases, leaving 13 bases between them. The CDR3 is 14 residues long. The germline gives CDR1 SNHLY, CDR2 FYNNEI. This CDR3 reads CASSENMGGTEAFF. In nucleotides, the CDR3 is TGTGCCAGCAGTGAGAATATGGGAGGTACTGAAGCTTTCTTT.

The CDR3 here is CASSFGASSYNEQFF. The CDR3 nucleotides read TGTGCCAGCAGTTTTGGGGCGAGCTCCTACAATGAGCAGTTCTTC. The gene calls are TRBV6-5 and TRBJ2-1; D possibly corresponds to TRBD1 (5 bases). Germline loops: CDR1 MNHEY, CDR2 SVGAGI. V lost 4 bases to trimming and J lost 0 bases, with 10 bases between them. This CDR3 is 15 amino acids long.

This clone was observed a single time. The CDR3 nucleotides read TGCGCCAGCAGCTCACAGGGGGTGAGTGGCTACACCTTC. Protein product: CASSSQGVSGYTF. The rearrangement joins TRBV5-1 to TRBJ1-2; 8 bases agree with TRBD1. The CDR3 totals 13 residues. The junction had 5 bases not matched to a gene; V was cut back by 3 bases and J by 7 bases. In germline, CDR1 is SGHRS, CDR2 YFSETQ.

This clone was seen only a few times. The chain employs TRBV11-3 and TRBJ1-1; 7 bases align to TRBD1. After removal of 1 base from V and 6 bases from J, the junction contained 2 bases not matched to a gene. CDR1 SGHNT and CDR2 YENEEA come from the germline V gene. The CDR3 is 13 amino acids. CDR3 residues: CASSLAQGAEAFF. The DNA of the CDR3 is TGTGCCAGCAGCTTAGCCCAGGGGGCTGAAGCTTTCTTT.

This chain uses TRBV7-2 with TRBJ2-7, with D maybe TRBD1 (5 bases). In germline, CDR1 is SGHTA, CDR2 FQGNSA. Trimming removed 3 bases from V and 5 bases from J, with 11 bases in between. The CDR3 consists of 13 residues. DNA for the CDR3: TGTGCCAGCAGCTTCTCACAGGTGAACGAGCAGTACTTC. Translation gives CASSFSQVNEQYF.

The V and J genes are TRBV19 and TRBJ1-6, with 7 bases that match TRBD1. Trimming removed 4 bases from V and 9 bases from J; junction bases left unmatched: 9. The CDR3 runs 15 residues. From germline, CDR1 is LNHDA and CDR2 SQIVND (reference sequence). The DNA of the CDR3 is TGTGCCAGTAGTACACTACAGGGGAGGTTTTCACCCCTCCACTTT. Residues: CASSTLQGRFSPLHF.

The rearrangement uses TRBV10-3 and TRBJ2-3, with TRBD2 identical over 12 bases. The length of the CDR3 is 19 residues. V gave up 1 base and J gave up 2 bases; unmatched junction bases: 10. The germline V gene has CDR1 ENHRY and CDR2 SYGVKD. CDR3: CAISEYLTSGGPDTDTQYF. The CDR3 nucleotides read TGTGCCATCAGTGAGTATCTGACTAGCGGGGGACCAGACACAGATACGCAGTATTTT.

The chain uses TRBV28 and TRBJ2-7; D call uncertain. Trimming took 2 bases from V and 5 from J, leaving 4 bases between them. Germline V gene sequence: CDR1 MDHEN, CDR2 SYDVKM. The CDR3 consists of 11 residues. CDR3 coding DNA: TGTGCCAGCAGTTTAAGGCACGAGCAGTACTTC. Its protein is CASSLRHEQYF.

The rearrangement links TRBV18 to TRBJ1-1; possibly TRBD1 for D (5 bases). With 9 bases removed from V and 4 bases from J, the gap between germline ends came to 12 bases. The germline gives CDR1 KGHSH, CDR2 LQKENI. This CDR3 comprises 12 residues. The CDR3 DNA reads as TGTGCCAGTTCAGTGGGGGGCACTGAAGCTTTCTTT. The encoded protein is CASSVGGTEAFF. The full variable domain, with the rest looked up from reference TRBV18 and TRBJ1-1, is NAGVMQNPRHLVRRRGQEARLRCSPMKGHSHVYWYRQLPEEGLKFMVYLQKENIIDESGMPKERFSAEFPKEGPSILRIQQVVRGDSAAYFCASSVGGTEAFFGQGTRLTVV.

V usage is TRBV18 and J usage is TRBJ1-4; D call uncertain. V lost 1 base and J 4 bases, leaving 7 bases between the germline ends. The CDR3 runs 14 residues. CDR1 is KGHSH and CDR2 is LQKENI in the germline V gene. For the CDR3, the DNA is TGTGCCAGCTCACCACACAAGTATAATGAAAAACTGTTTTTT. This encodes CASSPHKYNEKLFF.

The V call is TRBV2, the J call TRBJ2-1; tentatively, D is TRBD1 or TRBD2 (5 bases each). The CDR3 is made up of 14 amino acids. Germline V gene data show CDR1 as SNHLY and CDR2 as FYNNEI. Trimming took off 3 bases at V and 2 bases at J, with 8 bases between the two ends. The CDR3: CASSDQGAYNEQFF. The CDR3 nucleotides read TGTGCCAGCAGTGACCAGGGAGCCTACAATGAGCAGTTCTTC.

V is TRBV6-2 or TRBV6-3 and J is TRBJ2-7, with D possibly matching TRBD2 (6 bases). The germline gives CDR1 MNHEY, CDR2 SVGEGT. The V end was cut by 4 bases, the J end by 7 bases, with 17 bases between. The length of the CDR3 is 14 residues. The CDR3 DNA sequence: TGTGCCAGCAGTTCCGGGACTTGGCCCGAGGAGCAGTACTTC. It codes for CASSSGTWPEEQYF.

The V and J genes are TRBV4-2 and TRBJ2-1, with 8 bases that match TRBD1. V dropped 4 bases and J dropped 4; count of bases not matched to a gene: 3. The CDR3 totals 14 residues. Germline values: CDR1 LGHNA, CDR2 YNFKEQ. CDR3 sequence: CASSPGQVYNEQFF. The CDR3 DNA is TGTGCCAGCAGCCCGGGACAGGTTTACAATGAGCAGTTCTTC.

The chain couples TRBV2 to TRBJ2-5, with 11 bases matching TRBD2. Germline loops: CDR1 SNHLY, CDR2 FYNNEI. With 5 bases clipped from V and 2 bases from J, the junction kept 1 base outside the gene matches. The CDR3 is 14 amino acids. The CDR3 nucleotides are TGTGCCAGCAGTACTAGCGGGGGACAAGAGACCCAGTACTTC. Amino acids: CASSTSGGQETQYF. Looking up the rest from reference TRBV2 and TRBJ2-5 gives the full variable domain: EPEVTQTPSHQVTQMGQEVILRCVPISNHLYFYWYRQILGQKVEFLVSFYNNEISEKSEIFDDQFSVERPDGSNFTLKIRSTKLEDSAMYFCASSTSGGQETQYFGPGTRLLVL.

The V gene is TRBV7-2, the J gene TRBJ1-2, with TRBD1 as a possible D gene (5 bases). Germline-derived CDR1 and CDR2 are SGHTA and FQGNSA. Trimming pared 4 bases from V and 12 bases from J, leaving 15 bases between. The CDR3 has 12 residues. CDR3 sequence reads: CASSSRQTPHTF. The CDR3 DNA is TGTGCCAGCAGCTCAAGACAGACTCCTCACACCTTC.

In nucleotides, the CDR3 is TGTGCCAGCACCCAAACCCGGACAGGGGGCCTGAATGGGCCCCAGCATTTT. This translates into CASTQTRTGGLNGPQHF. This chain links TRBV7-8 with TRBJ1-5; 11 bases are a match to TRBD1. This CDR3 region has 17 residues. Germline V gene sequence: CDR1 SGHVS, CDR2 FQNEAQ. V trimming: 7 bases; J trimming: 9 bases; junction bases outside the gene matches: 17.

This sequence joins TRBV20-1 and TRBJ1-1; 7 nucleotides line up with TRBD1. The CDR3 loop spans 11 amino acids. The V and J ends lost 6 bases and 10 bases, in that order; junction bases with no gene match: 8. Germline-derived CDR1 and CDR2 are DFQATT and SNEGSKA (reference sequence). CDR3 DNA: TGCAGTGCAACGACAGGGCTTCGAGCTTTCTTT. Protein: CSATTGLRAFF.

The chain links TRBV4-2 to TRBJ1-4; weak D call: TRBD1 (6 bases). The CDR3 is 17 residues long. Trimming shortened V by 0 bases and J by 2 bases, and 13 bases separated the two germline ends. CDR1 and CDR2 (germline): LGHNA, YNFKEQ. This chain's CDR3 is CASSQETSGGTNEKLFF. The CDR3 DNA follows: TGTGCCAGCAGCCAAGAGACAAGCGGGGGCACTAATGAAAAACTGTTTTTT.

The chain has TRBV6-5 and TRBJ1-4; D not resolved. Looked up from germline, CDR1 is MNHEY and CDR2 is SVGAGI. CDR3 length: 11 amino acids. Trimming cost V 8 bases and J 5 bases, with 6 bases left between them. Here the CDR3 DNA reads TGTGCCAGCGGACTAAATGAAAAACTGTTTTTT. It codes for CASGLNEKLFF.

The CDR3 DNA sequence: TGTGCCAGCCGGGACAGCTCTGGAAACACCATATATTTT. It specifies CASRDSSGNTIYF. This rearrangement joins TRBV6-5 to TRBJ1-3; TRBD1 agrees at 7 bases. This CDR3 spans 13 amino acids. The trim removed 8 bases at V and 0 bases at J, leaving 1 base unmatched. The germline V gene encodes CDR1 MNHEY and CDR2 SVGAGI.

The DNA of the CDR3 is TGTGCCAGCAGAGAACCAGCTAACTATGGCTACACCTTC. Its translation is CASREPANYGYTF. J is TRBJ1-2 and V is TRBV28; D unclear. The V and J ends lost 6 bases and 0 bases respectively, with 8 bases between them. This CDR3 has 13 residues. Germline V gene data show CDR1 as MDHEN and CDR2 as SYDVKM.

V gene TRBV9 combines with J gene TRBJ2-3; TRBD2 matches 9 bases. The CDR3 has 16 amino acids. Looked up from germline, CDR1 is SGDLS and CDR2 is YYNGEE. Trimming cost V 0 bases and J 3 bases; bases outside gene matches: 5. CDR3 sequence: CASSVGAAGGTDTQYF. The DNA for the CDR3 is TGTGCCAGCAGCGTAGGTGCCGCGGGAGGGACAGATACGCAGTATTTT.

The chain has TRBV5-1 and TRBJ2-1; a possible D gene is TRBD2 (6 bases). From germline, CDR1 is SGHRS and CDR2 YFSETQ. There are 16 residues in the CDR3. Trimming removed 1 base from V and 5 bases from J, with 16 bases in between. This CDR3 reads CASSLSPTGDNNEQFF. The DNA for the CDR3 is TGCGCCAGCAGCTTGTCGCCGACGGGGGATAACAATGAGCAGTTCTTC.

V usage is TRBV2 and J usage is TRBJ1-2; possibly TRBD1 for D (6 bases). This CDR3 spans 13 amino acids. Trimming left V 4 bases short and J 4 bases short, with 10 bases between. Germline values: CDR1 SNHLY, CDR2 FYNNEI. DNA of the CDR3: TGTGCCAGCAGTGTTAACAGGGCCTATGGCTACACCTTC. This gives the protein CASSVNRAYGYTF.

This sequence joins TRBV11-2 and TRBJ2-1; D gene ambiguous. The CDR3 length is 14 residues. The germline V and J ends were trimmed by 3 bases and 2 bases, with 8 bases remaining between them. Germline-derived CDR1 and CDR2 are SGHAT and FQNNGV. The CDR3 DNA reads TGTGCCAGCAGCTTCGATGGGACCTACAATGAGCAGTTCTTC. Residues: CASSFDGTYNEQFF.

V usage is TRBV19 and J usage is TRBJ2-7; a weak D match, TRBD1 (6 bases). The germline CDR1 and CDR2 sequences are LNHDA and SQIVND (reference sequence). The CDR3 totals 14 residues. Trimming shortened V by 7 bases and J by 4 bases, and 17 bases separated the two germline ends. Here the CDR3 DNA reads TGTGCCAGTACCTCCACCGGGACACCTTACGAGCAGTACTTC. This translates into CASTSTGTPYEQYF.

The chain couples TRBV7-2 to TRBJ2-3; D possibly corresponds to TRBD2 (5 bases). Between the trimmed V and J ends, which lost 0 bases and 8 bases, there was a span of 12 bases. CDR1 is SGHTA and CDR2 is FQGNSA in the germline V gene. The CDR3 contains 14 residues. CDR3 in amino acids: CASSLARSGGTQYF. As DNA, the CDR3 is TGTGCCAGCAGCTTAGCGCGGAGCGGAGGTACGCAGTATTTT.